One sample yielded the 31 T cell receptor beta chains listed below, sequenced in a study of CXCR3-negative and CXCR3-positive naive CD8 T cells. 5' RACE that incorporated UMI labels was used to prepare the TRB cDNA libraries. TCRdb re-called the 5' RACE reads and shows each CDR3 protein once, DNA omitted. The sample has 55,000 to 65,000 distinct CDR3 sequences. The material sequenced was naive CXCR3- CD8+ T cells from blood. Noted subset: CD45RO-CCR7+CD27+CD95- naive CD8+ T cells lacking CXCR3 (TNR3-). The receptors originated from a human donor in good health. Some clones in this sample may be carry-over from other donors' samples.

This rearrangement joins TRBV3-1 to TRBJ2-5; the D call from TCRdb, TRBD1, cannot be confirmed without DNA. Germline-derived CDR1 and CDR2 are LGHDT and YNNKEL (reference sequence). CDR3 length: 14 residues. CDR3 sequence: CASSQRTGAETQYF.

The chain has TRBV6-5 and TRBJ1-1; lacking DNA, the TRBD1 call made by TCRdb goes unchecked. The CDR3 covers 15 residues. CDR1 is MNHEY, CDR2 SVGAGI, per germline. The chain's CDR3 is CASSSIGDGGTEAFF.

This chain uses TRBV4-1 with TRBJ1-1; TCRdb's D gene call, TRBD1, goes unchecked for lack of DNA. CDR3 size: 15 residues. The germline CDR1 and CDR2 sequences are MGHRA and YSYEKL. This CDR3 reads CASSRTPQGATEAFF.

J is TRBJ1-1 and V is TRBV7-8; with no DNA, the TCRdb D assignment of TRBD1 cannot be verified. This CDR3 region has 15 residues. CDR1 SGHVS and CDR2 FQNEAQ come from the germline V gene. CDR3 sequence: CASSWGIRGATEAFF. The entire variable domain, with the rest obtained from reference TRBV7-8 and TRBJ1-1, is as follows: GAGVSQSPRYKVAKRGQDVALRCDPISGHVSLFWYQQALGQGPEFLTYFQNEAQLDKSGLPSDRFFAERPEGSVSTLKIQRTQQEDSAVYLCASSWGIRGATEAFFGQGTRLTVV.

The rearrangement uses TRBV29-1 and TRBJ2-1; TCRdb outputs TRBD1, but without DNA this stays unchecked. CDR3 length equals 16 residues. CDR1 and CDR2 from the germline V gene are SQVTM and ANQGSEA. This chain's CDR3 is CSVEGSGGRSYNEQFF.

The genes are TRBV6-6 and TRBJ1-5; TCRdb selects TRBD1, and the lack of DNA leaves this call unchecked. CDR1 MNHNY and CDR2 SVGAGI come from the germline V gene (reference sequence). The CDR3 has 17 residues. CDR3 loop: CASSLTRVGTTNQPQHF.

This rearrangement joins TRBV7-9 to TRBJ1-5; TCRdb picks TRBD1, but there is no DNA to check that call. The CDR3 has 14 amino acids. CDR1 is SEHNR and CDR2 is FQNEAQ in the germline V gene (reference sequence). Here the CDR3 reads CASSLGQGVQPQHF.

The chain links TRBV11-3 to TRBJ1-1; TCRdb outputs TRBD1, but without DNA this stays unchecked. CDR3 length: 15 residues. CDR1 is SGHNT, CDR2 YENEEA, per germline. CDR3 protein: CASSLGQGGRVRAFF.

The genes are TRBV10-3 and TRBJ2-1; TCRdb names TRBD1, which stays unverified in the absence of DNA. Germline V gene data show CDR1 as ENHRY and CDR2 as SYGVKD. The CDR3 is made up of 14 amino acids. The CDR3 spells CAIRVDGANNEQIF.

The V call is TRBV2, the J call TRBJ2-1; TCRdb calls TRBD2, which cannot be checked without DNA. The CDR3 contains 15 residues. CDR1 and CDR2 from the germline V gene are SNHLY and FYNNEI. CDR3 amino acids: CAARRVAGGYNEQFF.

The chain has TRBV4-2 and TRBJ2-7; TCRdb outputs TRBD1, but without DNA this stays unchecked. The CDR3 loop spans 14 amino acids. The germline gives CDR1 LGHNA, CDR2 YNFKEQ. The CDR3: CASSQDPTGSEQYF.

The chain recombines TRBV7-9 with TRBJ2-1. The CDR3 spans 12 residues. Germline loops: CDR1 SEHNR, CDR2 FQNEAQ (reference sequence). The CDR3 loop reads CASSLPDNEQFF.

The J gene is TRBJ2-5, the V gene TRBV2; the D call from TCRdb, TRBD1, cannot be confirmed without DNA. Germline loops: CDR1 SNHLY, CDR2 FYNNEI. CDR3 size: 15 residues. CDR3: CASRSWGEWGETQYF.

This chain joins TRBV4-3 and TRBJ2-7; TCRdb proposes TRBD1, but this gene call is untestable without DNA. This CDR3 contains 14 residues. Germline-derived CDR1 and CDR2 are LGHNA and YSLEER. CDR3 sequence reads: CASSQVRGDYEQYF.

The gene calls are TRBV6-2 or TRBV6-3 and TRBJ2-7. The CDR3 sequence is 15 residues long. Germline loops: CDR1 MNHEY, CDR2 SVGEGT. The CDR3 spells CASSSRSGTSYEQYF.

The chain combines TRBV21-1 with TRBJ2-3; TCRdb indicates TRBD2, and absent DNA this call remains unverified. TRBV21-1 is an annotated pseudogene. The CDR3 extends over 19 amino acids. CDR3 in amino acids: CATWLLWGVVRIYADTQYF.

The chain carries TRBV7-2 and TRBJ2-3; TCRdb returns TRBD2, unconfirmable since there is no DNA. The CDR3 loop spans 20 amino acids. Germline loops: CDR1 SGHTA, CDR2 FQGNSA. CDR3 protein: CASSLESAGGPPSATDTQYF.

The chain employs TRBV12-3 or TRBV12-4 and TRBJ2-7; lacking DNA, the TRBD1 call made by TCRdb goes unchecked. The CDR3 loop spans 14 amino acids. The CDR3 here is CASSLRTDNYEQYF.

This CDR3 is CASSPLAAGASYNEQFF. This chain links TRBV12-3 or TRBV12-4 with TRBJ2-1; TCRdb gives TRBD1 as the D gene, but with no DNA this cannot be confirmed. This CDR3 has 17 amino acids.

V gene TRBV12-3 or TRBV12-4 combines with J gene TRBJ1-1; TCRdb's assignment of TRBD1 cannot be checked, as there is no DNA. The CDR3 consists of 14 residues. CDR3 in amino acids: CASSLTRGDTEAFF.

V usage is TRBV7-9 and J usage is TRBJ2-1. CDR1 SEHNR and CDR2 FQNEAQ come from the germline V gene (reference sequence). This CDR3 has 13 amino acids. CDR3 residues: CASSDSSYNKQFF.

The rearrangement uses TRBV12-3 or TRBV12-4 and TRBJ1-1; TCRdb gives TRBD1 as the D gene, but with no DNA this cannot be confirmed. This CDR3 is built from 15 residues. This CDR3 reads CASSFFGAEATEAFF.

The chain joins TRBV29-1 to TRBJ2-7; the TCRdb D gene call, TRBD2, has no DNA to confirm it. The CDR3 spans 13 residues. Germline V CDR1 and CDR2: SQVTM, ANQGSEA. The CDR3 sequence: CSVEKGEGYEQYF.

This chain's CDR3 is CASSPAIRDGEKLFF. The chain couples TRBV28 to TRBJ1-4; TCRdb designates TRBD1, a call that cannot be tested without DNA. This CDR3 is 15 amino acids long. Germline CDR1 MDHEN, CDR2 SYDVKM.

The rearrangement joins TRBV28 to TRBJ2-2; there is no DNA to check the TCRdb D call of TRBD1. This CDR3 has 19 residues. Germline V CDR1 and CDR2: MDHEN, SYDVKM. The CDR3 protein is CASSFHQTQGGWDTGELFF.

V is TRBV4-3 and J is TRBJ1-2. The CDR3 is made up of 16 amino acids. CDR1 LGHNA and CDR2 YSLEER come from the germline V gene. CDR3: CASSQDRLQFNYGYTF.

V and J are TRBV29-1 and TRBJ1-4; TCRdb calls TRBD1, which cannot be checked without DNA. Germline V gene lookup returns CDR1 SQVTM and CDR2 ANQGSEA. This CDR3 comprises 13 residues. The CDR3 spells CSVVGGAGEKLFF.

The chain links TRBV29-1 to TRBJ2-1; TCRdb calls TRBD1, which cannot be checked without DNA. The length of the CDR3 is 15 residues. Germline V CDR1 and CDR2: SQVTM, ANQGSEA. CDR3 residues: CSVDGTPSSYNEQFF.

The chain joins TRBV28 to TRBJ2-7; TCRdb picks TRBD1, but there is no DNA to check that call. Germline assignment: CDR1 MDHEN and CDR2 SYDVKM. This CDR3 contains 14 residues. The CDR3 here is CASSPRQGSYEQYF.

The rearrangement uses TRBV27 and TRBJ1-2; TCRdb's D gene call, TRBD1, goes unchecked for lack of DNA. Germline CDR1 and CDR2: MNHEY and SMNVEV (reference sequence). This CDR3 is 13 amino acids long. CDR3 protein: CASSPGGSGSYTF.

The chain has TRBV29-1 and TRBJ2-1; absent DNA, TCRdb's TRBD1 call cannot be checked. CDR3 size: 16 residues. CDR1 and CDR2 (germline): SQVTM, ANQGSEA. CDR3: CSVDDRGQSSYNEQFF.